This paragraph reports one T cell receptor (beta chain). The data belong to a study of T cells after yellow fever vaccination. TCRdb used MiXCR to reprocess the 5' RACE reads, holding one entry per CDR3 protein. The table records roughly 500,000 distinct CDR3 sequences, 19% of them present only once. V was clipped by 5 bases and J by 6 bases; unmatched bases: 6. In germline, CDR1 is SGHRS, CDR2 YFSETQ. The CDR3 loop spans 13 amino acids. This receptor was obtained from a man aged 25 to 40 who received the YFV17D yellow fever vaccine. This sequence joins TRBV5-1 and TRBJ2-7, with 9 bases that match TRBD1. Sequences were derived from PBMCs, sampled 15 days after the yellow fever booster vaccination. The DNA of the CDR3 is TGCGCCAGCAGGTTGACAGGGGGGGGCGAGCAGTACTTC. Translated, it gives CASRLTGGGEQYF.